Below are 3 T cell receptor beta chains sequenced from a single sample in a study of T cells in women clearing cervical HPV infection. This table comes from immunoSEQ multiplex PCR, and its TCRdb copy is limited to in-frame clones, with some not included. The table counts under 45,000 clones; roughly 5.8% lies in the top ten. Sequencing input: blood buffy coat. These receptors were obtained from a woman between 18 and 69 years old with a cervical HPV16 infection that either progressed to CIN3+ or cleared (not recorded which).

On this clone itself: The missing CDR3 end, 3 residues past where the read stops, is filled in from the germline J gene. The chain is built from TRBV14 and TRBJ2-1, with D maybe TRBD2 (6 bases). This CDR3 comprises 15 residues. Trimming took off 5 bases at V and 0 bases at J, with 11 bases between the two ends. CDR1 and CDR2 (germline): SGHDN, FVKESK. CDR3 residues: CASSLAVSSYNEQFF. The CDR3 DNA, read in part, is TGTGCCAGCAGCTTAGCGGTTAGCTCCTACAATGAG.

Comment on this clone: The read ends 3 residues early relative to the CDR3; the germline J gene fills the gap. This sequence joins TRBV10-3 and TRBJ2-5; a possible D gene is TRBD1 (5 bases). This CDR3 spans 14 amino acids. Germline values: CDR1 ENHRY, CDR2 SYGVKD. V lost 6 bases and J lost 4, with 15 bases in between. The covered CDR3 bases are TGTGCCATCAGCGACAGCCAGGGTTCAGAGACC. Amino acids: CAISDSQGSET. The complete CDR3 protein is CAISDSQGSETQYF.

About this clone itself: The DNA ends 3 residues before the CDR3 does, and the rest of the CDR3 is filled in from the germline J gene. V gene TRBV14 combines with J gene TRBJ2-2; no clear D. The CDR3 runs to 13 residues. V was cut by 2 bases and J by 4 bases, with 5 bases left in between. Germline V gives CDR1 SGHDN, CDR2 FVKESK. CDR3 sequence reads: CASSQIGTGELFF. The part of the CDR3 DNA that was read is TGTGCCAGCAGCCAAATCGGCACCGGGGAG.